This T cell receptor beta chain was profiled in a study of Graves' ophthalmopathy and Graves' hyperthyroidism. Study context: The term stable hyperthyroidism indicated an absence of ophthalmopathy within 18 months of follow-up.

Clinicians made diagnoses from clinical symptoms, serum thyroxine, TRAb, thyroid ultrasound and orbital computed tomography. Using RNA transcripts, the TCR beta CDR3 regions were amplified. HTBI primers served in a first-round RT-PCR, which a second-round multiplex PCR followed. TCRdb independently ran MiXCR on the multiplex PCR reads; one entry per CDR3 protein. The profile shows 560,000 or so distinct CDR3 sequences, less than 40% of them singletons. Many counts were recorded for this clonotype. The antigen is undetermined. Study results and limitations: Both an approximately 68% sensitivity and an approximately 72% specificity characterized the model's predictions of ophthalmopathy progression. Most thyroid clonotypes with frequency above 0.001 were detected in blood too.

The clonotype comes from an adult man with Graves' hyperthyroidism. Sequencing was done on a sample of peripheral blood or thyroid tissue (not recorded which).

This CDR3 is CASSSPTGLNSPLHF. The CDR3 DNA is TGTGCCAGCAGTTCACCGACAGGGTTGAATTCACCCCTCCACTTT. The rearrangement links TRBV28 to TRBJ1-6, with 7 nucleotides matching TRBD1. J was trimmed by 7 bases and V by 4 bases; bases with no gene match: 7. CDR1 is MDHEN and CDR2 is SYDVKM in the germline V gene. This CDR3 contains 15 residues.